Following are 14 T cell receptor beta chains from one sample sequenced in a study of T cells in Graves' hyperthyroidism and ophthalmopathy. The source material, RNA transcripts, was used to amplify TCR beta CDR3 regions. A set of HTBI primers served as the primers for a first-round RT-PCR of the TCR CDR3. TCRdb reprocessed the multiplex PCR reads via MiXCR and lists one record per CDR3 protein. Among roughly 750,000 distinct CDR3 sequences listed, about 17% were seen once. The sample taken for sequencing was blood. The source is a man between 18 and 29 years old with Graves' hyperthyroidism.

V gene TRBV20-1 combines with J gene TRBJ2-4; no reliable D call. This CDR3 is built from 15 residues. CDR1 and CDR2 from the germline V gene are DFQATT and SNEGSKA (reference sequence). V lost 2 bases and J lost 6, with 17 bases in between. CDR3 protein: CSARWIPEQLNIQYF. Here the CDR3 DNA reads TGCAGTGCTAGATGGATACCGGAACAGCTAAACATTCAGTACTTC.

Many counts were recorded for this clonotype. The rearrangement joins TRBV20-1 to TRBJ2-5; no clear D. Trimming took 1 base from V and 2 from J, leaving 5 bases between them. CDR1 and CDR2 (germline): DFQATT, SNEGSKA (reference sequence). This CDR3 contains 12 residues. The CDR3 region is CSARGWQETQYF. Written as DNA, the CDR3 is TGCAGTGCTAGAGGATGGCAAGAGACCCAGTACTTC.

Of note for this clonotype: The junction and the germline gene differ at one end; a read error may be behind it. The CDR3 DNA follows: TGTGCCAACTCACCCAATTTGGCGGACTTGAATAATGAAAAACTGTTTTTT. Amino acids: CANSPNLADLNNEKLFF. This rearrangement joins TRBV18 to TRBJ1-4; D uncertain. From germline, CDR1 is KGHSH and CDR2 LQKENI. The CDR3 has 17 amino acids.

This clonotype was found many times. CDR3 protein: CSASSGTGGNEQYF. In nucleotides, the CDR3 is TGCAGTGCTAGTTCCGGGACAGGTGGTAACGAGCAGTACTTC. The J gene is TRBJ2-7, the V gene TRBV20-1, with 8 bases that match TRBD1. The CDR3 loop spans 14 amino acids. The junction had 9 bases not matched to a gene; V was cut back by 3 bases and J by 5 bases. CDR1 is DFQATT, CDR2 SNEGSKA, per germline (reference sequence).

This clonotype was observed at least ten times. The chain links TRBV2 to TRBJ1-1, with a possible D match to TRBD1 (5 bases). Trimming shortened V by 5 bases and J by 11 bases, and 15 bases separated the two germline ends. The CDR3 totals 12 residues. Per germline, CDR1 SNHLY and CDR2 FYNNEI. The CDR3 DNA reads as TGTGCCAGCAGTTACCTTTCAGGGACGGCTTTCTTT. Its protein product is CASSYLSGTAFF.

This clonotype was detected ten times or more. This chain uses TRBV12-5 with TRBJ2-3; no clear D. Germline loops: CDR1 LGHNT, CDR2 FRNRAP. There are 15 residues in the CDR3. The V gene lost 0 bases and the J gene lost 7 bases, with 14 bases spanning the gap. In nucleotides, the CDR3 is TGTGCTAGTGGTTTGGTAGTTCAGCTCGGGTATACGCAGTATTTT. The encoded protein is CASGLVVQLGYTQYF.

This chain connects TRBV24-1 to TRBJ2-1; TRBD2 matches at 10 bases. The J call is in doubt because the DNA end fits TRBJ2-7 better. This CDR3 spans 17 amino acids. The germline gives CDR1 KGHDR, CDR2 SFDVKD. The CDR3 DNA reads as TGTGCCACCAGTGGGGGAGGAGCGGGAGGGCTCTACAATGAGCAGTACTTC. This encodes CATSGGGAGGLYNEQYF.

This clonotype was counted ten times or more. The V and J genes are TRBV7-8 and TRBJ2-7, with TRBD1 matching over 7 bases. Germline V lookup: CDR1 SGHVS, CDR2 FQNEAQ. There are 15 residues in the CDR3. J was trimmed by 1 base and V by 6 bases; bases with no gene match: 9. The CDR3 DNA follows: TGTGCCAGCAGTTCCCGACAGGGACCTTCCTACGAGCAGTACTTC. Protein: CASSSRQGPSYEQYF.

This clonotype turned up a few times. J is TRBJ2-3 and V is TRBV25-1; D gene ambiguous. V shed 1 base and J shed 0 bases, with 8 bases lying between them. Germline loops: CDR1 MGHDK, CDR2 SYGVNS. The CDR3 spans 15 residues. This CDR3 is CASSESAASTDTQYF. Here the CDR3 DNA reads TGTGCCAGCAGTGAATCCGCAGCTAGCACAGATACGCAGTATTTT.

The chain recombines TRBV12-3 or TRBV12-4 with TRBJ2-7, with TRBD2 matching over 9 bases. The V segment lost 3 bases and the J segment 2 bases; nucleotides outside the gene matches: 5. CDR3 length: 15 amino acids. This CDR3 reads CASSFLLAGPYEQYF. CDR3 coding DNA: TGTGCCAGCAGTTTCTTACTAGCGGGCCCCTACGAGCAGTACTTC.

J is TRBJ2-2 and V is TRBV9; 8 bases map to TRBD2. This CDR3 has 14 amino acids. V lost 7 bases to trimming and J lost 2 bases; unmatched junction nucleotides: 4. Germline CDR1 SGDLS, CDR2 YYNGEE. The CDR3 DNA follows: TGTGCCAGCCCTCGGGAGGGAAACACCGGGGAGCTGTTTTTT. Its protein is CASPREGNTGELFF.

V is TRBV7-9 and J is TRBJ2-1; D call uncertain. The CDR3 consists of 14 residues. CDR1 is SEHNR, CDR2 FQNEAQ, per germline (reference sequence). Deletions cut 7 bases from V and 0 bases from J, with 10 bases between. CDR3 sequence (DNA): TGTGCCAGCACCCTGGTGGGCTCCTACAATGAGCAGTTCTTC. It translates to CASTLVGSYNEQFF.

Notes on this clonotype: An end of the junction differs from the germline gene, which may be a read error. V and J are TRBV20-1 and TRBJ2-2; 7 nucleotides match TRBD2. Germline assignment: CDR1 DFQATT and CDR2 SNEGSKA (reference sequence). CDR3 length: 16 residues. The CDR3 nucleotides read TGCAGTGCGAGAGGCGGGAGTAATCCGAACACCGGGGAGCTGTTTTTT. Amino acid sequence: CSARGGSNPNTGELFF.

The chain recombines TRBV3-2 with TRBJ1-4. TRBV3-2 is a known pseudogene. This CDR3 has 13 amino acids. The DNA for the CDR3 is TGTGCCGGAAGACTTGCAACTAATGAAAAACTGTTTTTT. This gives the protein CAGRLATNEKLFF.